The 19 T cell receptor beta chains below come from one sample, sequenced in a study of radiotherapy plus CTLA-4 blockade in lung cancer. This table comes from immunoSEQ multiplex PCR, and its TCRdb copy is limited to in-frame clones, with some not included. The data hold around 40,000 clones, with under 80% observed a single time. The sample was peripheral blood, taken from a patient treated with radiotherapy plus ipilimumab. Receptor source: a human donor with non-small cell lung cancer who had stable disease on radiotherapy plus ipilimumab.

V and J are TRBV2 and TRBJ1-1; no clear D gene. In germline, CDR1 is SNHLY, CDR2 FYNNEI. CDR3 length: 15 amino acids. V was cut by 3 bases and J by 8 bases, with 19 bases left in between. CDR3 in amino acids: CASSDSRAQVKEAFF. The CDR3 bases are TGTGCCAGCAGTGATTCGCGGGCGCAGGTCAAGGAAGCTTTCTTT.

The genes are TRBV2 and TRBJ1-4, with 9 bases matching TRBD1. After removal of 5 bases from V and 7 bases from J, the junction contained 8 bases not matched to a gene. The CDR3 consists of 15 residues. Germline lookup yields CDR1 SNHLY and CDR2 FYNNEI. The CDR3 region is CASSPTGGGFEKLFF. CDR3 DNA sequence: TGTGCCAGCAGTCCGACAGGGGGGGGATTTGAAAAACTGTTTTTT.

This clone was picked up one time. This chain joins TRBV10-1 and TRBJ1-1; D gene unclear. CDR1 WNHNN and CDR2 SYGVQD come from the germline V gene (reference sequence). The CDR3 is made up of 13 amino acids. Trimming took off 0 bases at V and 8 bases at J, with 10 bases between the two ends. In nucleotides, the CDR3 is TGCGCCAGCAGTGAGTCGAAGTCAGGCGAAGCTTTCTTT. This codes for CASSESKSGEAFF.

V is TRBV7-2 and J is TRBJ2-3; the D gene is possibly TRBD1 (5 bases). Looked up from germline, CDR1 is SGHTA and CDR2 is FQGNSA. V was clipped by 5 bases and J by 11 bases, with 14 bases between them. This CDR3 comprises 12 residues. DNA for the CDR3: TGTGCCAGCAGCCCGCGGTGGGGCCAGCAGTATTTT. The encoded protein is CASSPRWGQQYF. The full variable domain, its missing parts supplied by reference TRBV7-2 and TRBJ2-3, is GAGVSQSPSNKVTEKGKDVELRCDPISGHTALYWYRQSLGQGLEFLIYFQGNSAPDKSGLPSDRFSAERTGGSVSTLTIQRTQQEDSAVYLCASSPRWGQQYFGPGTRLTVL.

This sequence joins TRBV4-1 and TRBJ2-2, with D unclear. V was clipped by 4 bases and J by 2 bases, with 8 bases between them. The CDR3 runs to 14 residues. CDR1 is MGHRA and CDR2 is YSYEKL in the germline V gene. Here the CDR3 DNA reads TGCGCCAGCAGCCTCCGGAGTAACACCGGGGAGCTGTTTTTT. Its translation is CASSLRSNTGELFF.

CDR3 sequence: CARSLAGGAFF. DNA of the CDR3: TGTGCCAGAAGCTTGGCCGGGGGAGCTTTCTTT. V usage is TRBV5-3 and J usage is TRBJ1-1; D perhaps matches TRBD1 (5 bases). TRBV5-3 is labeled an ORF, and its function is uncertain. Trimming took 0 bases from V and 10 from J, leaving 7 bases between them. The CDR3 runs 11 residues.

The chain's CDR3 is CASSPWRVGGSYNEQFF. CDR3 sequence (DNA): TGTGCCAGCAGCCCGTGGCGTGTCGGGGGCTCCTACAATGAGCAGTTCTTC. This chain links TRBV5-8 with TRBJ2-1; possible D gene TRBD2, 6 bases. The CDR3 extends over 17 amino acids. The V end lost 4 bases, the J end lost 0 bases, and 17 bases lay between the germline ends. The germline gives CDR1 SGHTS, CDR2 YDEGEE.

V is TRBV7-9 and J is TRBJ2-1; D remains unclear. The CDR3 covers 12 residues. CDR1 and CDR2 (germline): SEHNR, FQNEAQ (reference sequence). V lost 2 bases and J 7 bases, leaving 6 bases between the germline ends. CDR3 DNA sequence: TGTGCCAGCAGCTTATCCACTAATGAGCAGTTCTTC. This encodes CASSLSTNEQFF.

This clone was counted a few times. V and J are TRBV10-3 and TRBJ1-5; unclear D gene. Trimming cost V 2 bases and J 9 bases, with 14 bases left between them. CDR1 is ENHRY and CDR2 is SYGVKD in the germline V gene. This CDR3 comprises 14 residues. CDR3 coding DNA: TGTGCCATCAGTGAGATCCAGGTTCAAAGGCCCCAGCATTTT. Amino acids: CAISEIQVQRPQHF.

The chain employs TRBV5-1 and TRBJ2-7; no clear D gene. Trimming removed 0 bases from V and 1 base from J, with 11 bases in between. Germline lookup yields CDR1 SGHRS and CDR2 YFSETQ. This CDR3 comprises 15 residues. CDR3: CASSLGAGLSYEQYF. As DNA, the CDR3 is TGCGCCAGCAGCTTGGGGGCCGGTTTGTCCTACGAGCAGTACTTC.

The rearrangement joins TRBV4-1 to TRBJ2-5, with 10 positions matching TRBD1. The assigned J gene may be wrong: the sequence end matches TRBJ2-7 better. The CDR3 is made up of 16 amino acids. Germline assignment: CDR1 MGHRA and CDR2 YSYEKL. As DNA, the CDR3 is TGCGCCAGCAGTCCCTTCGGTCGACAGGGGGCGTACGAGCAGTACTTC. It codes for CASSPFGRQGAYEQYF.

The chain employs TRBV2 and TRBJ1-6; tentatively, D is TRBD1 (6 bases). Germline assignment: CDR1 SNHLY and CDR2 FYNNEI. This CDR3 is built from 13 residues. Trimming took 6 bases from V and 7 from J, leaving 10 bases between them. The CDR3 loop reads CASRGGGNSPLHF. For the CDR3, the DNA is TGTGCCAGCAGAGGGGGGGGCAATTCACCCCTCCACTTT.

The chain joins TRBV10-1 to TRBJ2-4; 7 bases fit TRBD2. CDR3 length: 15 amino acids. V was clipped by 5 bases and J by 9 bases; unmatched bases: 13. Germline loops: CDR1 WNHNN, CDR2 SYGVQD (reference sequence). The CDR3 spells CASSPTGGAGGIQYF. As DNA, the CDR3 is TGCGCCAGCAGTCCTACGGGGGGAGCCGGGGGCATTCAGTACTTC.

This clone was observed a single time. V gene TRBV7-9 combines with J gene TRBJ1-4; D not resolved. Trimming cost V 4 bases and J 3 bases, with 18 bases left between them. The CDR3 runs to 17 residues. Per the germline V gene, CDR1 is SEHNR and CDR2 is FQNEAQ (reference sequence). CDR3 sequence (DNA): TGTGCCAGCAGCTCGGCCGCGGGAGTTGGGTCTAATGAAAAACTGTTTTTT. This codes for CASSSAAGVGSNEKLFF.

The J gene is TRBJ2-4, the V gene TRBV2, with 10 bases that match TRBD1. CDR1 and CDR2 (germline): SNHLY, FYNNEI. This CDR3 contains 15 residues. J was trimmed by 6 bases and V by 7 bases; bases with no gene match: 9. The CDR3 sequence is CASMKSTGGGNIQYF. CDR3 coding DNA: TGTGCCAGCATGAAATCGACAGGGGGCGGAAACATTCAGTACTTC. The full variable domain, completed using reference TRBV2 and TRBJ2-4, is EPEVTQTPSHQVTQMGQEVILRCVPISNHLYFYWYRQILGQKVEFLVSFYNNEISEKSEIFDDQFSVERPDGSNFTLKIRSTKLEDSAMYFCASMKSTGGGNIQYFGAGTRLSVL.

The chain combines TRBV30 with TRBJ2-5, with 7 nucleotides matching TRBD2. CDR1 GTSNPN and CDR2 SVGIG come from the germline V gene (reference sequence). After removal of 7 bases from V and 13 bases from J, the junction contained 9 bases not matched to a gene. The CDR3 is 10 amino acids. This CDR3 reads CAFGGGLPYF. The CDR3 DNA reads TGTGCCTTCGGCGGGGGACTCCCGTACTTC. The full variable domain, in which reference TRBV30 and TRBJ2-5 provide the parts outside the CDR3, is SQTIHQWPATLVQPVGSPLSLECTVEGTSNPNLYWYRQAAGRGLQLLFYSVGIGQISSEVPQNLSASRPQDRQFILSSKKLLLSDSGFYLCAFGGGLPYFGPGTRLLVL.

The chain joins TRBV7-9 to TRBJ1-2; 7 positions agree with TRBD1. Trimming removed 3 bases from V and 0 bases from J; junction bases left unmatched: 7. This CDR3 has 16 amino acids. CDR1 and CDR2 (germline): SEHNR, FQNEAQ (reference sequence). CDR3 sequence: CASSFAGTATNYGYTF. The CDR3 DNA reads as TGTGCCAGCAGCTTTGCCGGGACAGCCACTAACTATGGCTACACCTTC.

The CDR3 DNA is TGTGCCAGCTCACCAAGAATGGGCAGAACCAATTCACCCCTCCACTTT. Its translation: CASSPRMGRTNSPLHF. The chain employs TRBV18 and TRBJ1-6; D not resolved. Trimming cost V 2 bases and J 7 bases, with 15 bases left between them. Per the germline V gene, CDR1 is KGHSH and CDR2 is LQKENI. This CDR3 spans 16 amino acids.

For the CDR3, the DNA is TGTGCCAGCAGCCAAGATGCGGGATGGGCGAGAAACTACACCTTC. Translated: CASSQDAGWARNYTF. This chain connects TRBV14 to TRBJ1-2, with D unclear. V was trimmed by 0 bases and J by 10 bases, leaving 18 bases between them. Germline values: CDR1 SGHDN, CDR2 FVKESK. CDR3 size: 15 residues. Drawing the rest from reference TRBV14 and TRBJ1-2, the complete variable domain is EAGVTQFPSHSVIEKGQTVTLRCDPISGHDNLYWYRRVMGKEIKFLLHFVKESKQDESGMPNNRFLAERTGGTYSTLKVQPAELEDSGVYFCASSQDAGWARNYTFGSGTRLTVV.